This T cell receptor beta chain was recovered during a study of blood T cell repertoires in COVID-19. The CDR3 spans 14 residues. The junction had 7 bases not matched to a gene; V was cut back by 6 bases and J by 4 bases. Germline values: CDR1 LGHNT, CDR2 FRNRAP. Profiled with immunoSEQ multiplex PCR; TCRdb holds only in-frame clones, not every one. Of 150,000 to 200,000 clones listed, approximately 80% are singletons. The specimen was PBMCs or T cells enriched from blood (not recorded which). The chain carries TRBV12-5 and TRBJ1-2; 8 bases match TRBD1. The receptor was derived from a woman aged 55-70 years who had recovered from COVID-19. CDR3 residues: CASGWTGTGYGYTF. The CDR3 DNA reads TGTGCTAGTGGCTGGACAGGGACTGGCTATGGCTACACCTTC.